These 17 T cell receptor beta chains came from one sample sequenced in a study of OX40 agonist ivuxolimab in advanced cancers. Clones were read by immunoSEQ multiplex PCR, and TCRdb kept only the in-frame ones, dropping some. The sample lists 20,000 to 25,000 clones; about 93% were seen once. The sample was CD4+ or CD8+ T cells sorted from blood, taken in a trial of the OX40 agonist ivuxolimab. The receptors were sampled from an adult with an advanced solid tumor such as melanoma, head and neck, liver or kidney cancer.

The rearrangement links TRBV29-1 to TRBJ1-2; D not certain. CDR1 and CDR2 from the germline V gene are SQVTM and ANQGSEA. The germline V and J ends were trimmed by 4 bases and 0 bases, with 12 bases remaining between them. The CDR3 is made up of 14 amino acids. The CDR3 coding sequence is TGCAGCGTTGTTTTACCGGGAGCTAACTATGGCTACACCTTC. Encoded protein: CSVVLPGANYGYTF.

The DNA for the CDR3 is TGTGCCAGCAGCCCCCAGAGGGATGGGTTCTACGAGCAGTACTTC. As protein: CASSPQRDGFYEQYF. The chain uses TRBV27 and TRBJ2-7; TRBD2 is a possible D gene (5 bases). The V and J ends lost 6 bases and 3 bases respectively, with 18 bases between them. Germline V gene lookup returns CDR1 MNHEY and CDR2 SMNVEV (reference sequence). This CDR3 is built from 15 residues.

The rearrangement links TRBV4-2 to TRBJ2-1; 7 bases align to TRBD2. J lost 8 bases, V lost 3 bases, and 4 bases had no gene match. CDR1 and CDR2 from the germline V gene are LGHNA and YNFKEQ. The CDR3 has 13 residues. CDR3 in amino acids: CASSQERGDEQFF. The CDR3 DNA reads as TGTGCCAGCAGCCAGGAGCGGGGCGATGAGCAGTTCTTC.

The chain carries TRBV5-1 and TRBJ1-4, with D unresolved. V lost 0 bases and J 7 bases, leaving 10 bases between the germline ends. CDR1 is SGHRS and CDR2 is YFSETQ in the germline V gene. The CDR3 consists of 14 residues. The CDR3: CASSLVEGGEKLFF. In nucleotides, the CDR3 is TGCGCCAGCAGCTTGGTAGAGGGCGGTGAAAAACTGTTTTTT.

V and J are TRBV7-9 and TRBJ2-7; TRBD1 aligns across 9 bases. Looked up from germline, CDR1 is SEHNR and CDR2 is FQNEAQ (reference sequence). The CDR3 contains 16 residues. The trim removed 5 bases at V and 2 bases at J, leaving 10 bases unmatched. In DNA form, the CDR3 reads TGTGCCAGCAGCGCAGGACAGGGGAAAAGAGCCTACGAGCAGTACTTC. This encodes CASSAGQGKRAYEQYF.

The chain couples TRBV7-9 to TRBJ1-5; D not certain. CDR1 and CDR2 (germline): SEHNR, FQNEAQ (reference sequence). This CDR3 spans 14 amino acids. V lost 3 bases and J lost 0, with 6 bases in between. CDR3 DNA: TGTGCCAGCAGCTTCGGGGATAGCAATCAGCCCCAGCATTTT. It specifies CASSFGDSNQPQHF.

This clone was seen just once. J is TRBJ2-7 and V is TRBV27; 11 bases are shared with TRBD2. Germline assignment: CDR1 MNHEY and CDR2 SMNVEV (reference sequence). V lost 4 bases to trimming and J lost 6 bases; unmatched junction nucleotides: 8. There are 15 residues in the CDR3. The CDR3 DNA sequence: TGTGCCAGCAGTTCGTTAGCGGGGGGGCTTTTCGAGCAGTACTTC. It encodes CASSSLAGGLFEQYF.

This clone was observed at least ten times. V and J are TRBV18 and TRBJ1-1; 10 bases map to TRBD1. With V trimmed by 4 bases and J by 6 bases, 11 bases remained unmatched. CDR1 is KGHSH, CDR2 LQKENI, per germline. CDR3 length: 16 residues. The CDR3 region is CASSQGQGFVFAEAFF. The CDR3 DNA follows: TGTGCCAGCTCACAGGGACAGGGGTTCGTTTTTGCTGAAGCTTTCTTT. The whole variable domain, remainder taken from reference TRBV18 and TRBJ1-1, is NAGVMQNPRHLVRRRGQEARLRCSPMKGHSHVYWYRQLPEEGLKFMVYLQKENIIDESGMPKERFSAEFPKEGPSILRIQQVVRGDSAAYFCASSQGQGFVFAEAFFGQGTRLTVV.

The J gene is TRBJ2-1, the V gene TRBV11-1, with TRBD1 matching 11 bases. V was pared by 3 bases and J by 9 bases, with 10 bases of the junction left unmatched. This CDR3 is built from 16 residues. Germline V gene data show CDR1 as SGHAT and CDR2 as FQDESV (reference sequence). CDR3 protein: CASSFERDRGVGEQFF. CDR3 sequence (DNA): TGTGCCAGCAGCTTCGAGCGGGACAGGGGGGTAGGTGAGCAGTTCTTC.

The genes are TRBV6-5 and TRBJ1-2; tentatively, D is TRBD1 (6 bases). Germline V CDR1 and CDR2: MNHEY, SVGAGI. V was pared by 4 bases and J by 2 bases, with 14 bases between. The CDR3 is made up of 15 amino acids. The CDR3 loop is CASSLSLDRNYGYTF. The CDR3 nucleotides are TGTGCCAGCAGTTTATCCCTTGACAGGAACTATGGCTACACCTTC.

The rearrangement links TRBV4-1 to TRBJ1-3; 9 positions agree with TRBD1. CDR1 is MGHRA and CDR2 is YSYEKL in the germline V gene. V trimming: 0 bases; J trimming: 2 bases; junction bases outside the gene matches: 8. The CDR3 is 18 amino acids. The CDR3 spells CASSQDITGTGTGNTIYF. The DNA of the CDR3 is TGCGCCAGCAGCCAAGACATCACCGGGACAGGGACTGGAAACACCATATATTTT.

The V gene is TRBV10-2, the J gene TRBJ2-7, with D perhaps TRBD2 (5 bases). Germline CDR1 is WSHSY and CDR2 is SAAADI. CDR3 length: 15 amino acids. With 2 bases removed from V and 0 bases from J, the gap between germline ends came to 11 bases. DNA of the CDR3: TGCGCCAGCAGTGAGAGGGCAGACTACTCCTACGAGCAGTACTTC. Translation: CASSERADYSYEQYF.

V gene TRBV6-5 combines with J gene TRBJ2-7; 13 bases are shared with TRBD2. The CDR3 length is 15 residues. Per the germline V gene, CDR1 is MNHEY and CDR2 is SVGAGI. V shed 6 bases, J shed 5 bases, and the junction held 7 bases outside the gene matches. The CDR3 reads CASSLRLAGGNEQYF. DNA for the CDR3: TGTGCCAGCAGCTTACGACTAGCGGGGGGAAACGAGCAGTACTTC.

The chain is built from TRBV29-1 and TRBJ2-7, with 8 positions matching TRBD1. CDR3 length: 13 residues. In germline, CDR1 is SQVTM, CDR2 ANQGSEA. V trimming: 6 bases; J trimming: 2 bases; junction bases outside the gene matches: 6. The CDR3 DNA reads as TGCAGCGTGCCCGGGACAGGAACCTACGAGCAGTACTTC. It yields the protein CSVPGTGTYEQYF.

With regard to this clone: Because the CDR3's place on the DNA is in doubt, the DNA is left out and the CDR3 is given as listed by TCRdb. V and J are TRBV21-1 and TRBJ2-7; whether TRBD1, the table's D call, matches the DNA was not checked. TRBV21-1 is a known pseudogene. Both ends counted, the CDR3 spans 15 residues. CDR3 in amino acids: CASSKVGQGSVEQYF.

This rearrangement joins TRBV4-1 to TRBJ2-2; no definite D call. Germline assignment: CDR1 MGHRA and CDR2 YSYEKL. The CDR3 runs 14 residues. V lost 4 bases and J lost 2, with 8 bases in between. The CDR3 sequence is CASSPRYNTGELFF. Written as DNA, the CDR3 is TGCGCCAGCAGCCCTCGTTACAACACCGGGGAGCTGTTTTTT.

This chain connects TRBV7-8 to TRBJ1-1; 10 bases line up with TRBD1. J lost 6 bases, V lost 10 bases, and 14 bases had no gene match. This CDR3 has 15 amino acids. Germline V lookup: CDR1 SGHVS, CDR2 FQNEAQ. The chain's CDR3 is CAIFKWLTGGPEAFF. The CDR3 region has the DNA TGTGCCATCTTCAAATGGCTGACAGGGGGCCCTGAAGCTTTCTTT.